The 21 T cell receptor beta chains reported below all come from one sample, sequenced in a study of radiotherapy plus CTLA-4 blockade in lung cancer. The repertoire was sequenced with immunoSEQ multiplex PCR; TCRdb's copy has only in-frame clones and lacks some. The repertoire includes 25,000 to 40,000 clones, less than 75% of them detected once, and 4% sits in the top ten. This specimen consisted of peripheral blood, obtained from a patient treated with radiotherapy plus ipilimumab. The origin of the receptors is a human donor with non-small cell lung cancer who had stable disease on radiotherapy plus ipilimumab.

The chain joins TRBV19 to TRBJ1-3; D not resolved. The CDR3 loop spans 16 amino acids. Looked up from germline, CDR1 is LNHDA and CDR2 is SQIVND (reference sequence). Trimming left V 10 bases short and J 4 bases short, with 23 bases between. Written as DNA, the CDR3 is TGTGCCACCATCTCTGGAGGATGGATAGGGGGAAACACCATATATTTT. It codes for CATISGGWIGGNTIYF.

This sequence joins TRBV2 and TRBJ2-5; possible D gene TRBD1, 6 bases. The V and J ends lost 9 bases and 0 bases respectively, with 11 bases between them. From germline, CDR1 is SNHLY and CDR2 FYNNEI. The CDR3 is 13 amino acids. Here the CDR3 reads CASVGQYQETQYF. The CDR3 DNA sequence: TGTGCCAGTGTTGGACAGTACCAAGAGACCCAGTACTTC.

The rearrangement uses TRBV28 and TRBJ1-2, with 11 nucleotides matching TRBD1. The CDR3 has 15 amino acids. The germline V gene encodes CDR1 MDHEN and CDR2 SYDVKM. The J segment lost 4 bases and the V segment lost 4 bases, leaving 5 bases of the junction unmatched. As DNA, the CDR3 is TGTGCCAGCAGTTCGGGACAGGGGGGCTCCTATGGCTACACCTTC. Protein product: CASSSGQGGSYGYTF.

The chain joins TRBV11-2 to TRBJ2-7; 8 nucleotides line up with TRBD1. V shed 6 bases and J 6 bases; nucleotides not matched to a gene: 7. Germline CDR1 SGHAT, CDR2 FQNNGV. The CDR3 has 13 residues. The chain's CDR3 is CASRRGQVAEQYF. The CDR3 DNA is TGTGCCAGCAGACGGGGACAGGTGGCCGAGCAGTACTTC. The full variable domain, in which reference TRBV11-2 and TRBJ2-7 provide the parts outside the CDR3, is EAGVAQSPRYKIIEKRQSVAFWCNPISGHATLYWYQQILGQGPKLLIQFQNNGVVDDSQLPKDRFSAERLKGVDSTLKIQPAKLEDSAVYLCASRRGQVAEQYFGPGTRLTVT.

V is TRBV19 and J is TRBJ1-4, with TRBD1 identical over 8 bases. CDR3 length equals 13 residues. The V segment lost 10 bases and the J segment 4 bases; nucleotides outside the gene matches: 5. The V gene's germline CDR1 is LNHDA and CDR2 SQIVND (reference sequence). The CDR3 loop is CATQGAFNEKLFF. In nucleotides, the CDR3 is TGTGCCACCCAGGGGGCGTTTAATGAAAAACTGTTTTTT.

DNA of the CDR3: TGTGCCAGTAGGGAGGGGACAGGGAAACTGTTTTTT. Residues: CASREGTGKLFF. This chain connects TRBV19 to TRBJ1-4; 9 nucleotides align to TRBD1. The length of the CDR3 is 12 residues. Germline V gives CDR1 LNHDA, CDR2 SQIVND (reference sequence). The trim removed 6 bases at V and 11 bases at J, leaving 4 bases unmatched.

The chain carries TRBV6-6 and TRBJ2-1; D is uncertain. Trimming removed 6 bases from V and 6 bases from J, with 6 bases in between. The CDR3 totals 11 residues. Germline V lookup: CDR1 MNHNY, CDR2 SVGAGI (reference sequence). The CDR3 DNA is TGTGCCAGCAGAAAGGGCAATGAGCAGTTCTTC. Translating it yields CASRKGNEQFF.

The chain couples TRBV28 to TRBJ1-2, with D perhaps TRBD1 (5 bases). Germline assignment: CDR1 MDHEN and CDR2 SYDVKM. V gave up 6 bases and J gave up 4 bases, with 12 bases separating them. The CDR3 length is 13 residues. The CDR3 loop is CASRDPGPYGYTF. The CDR3 coding sequence is TGTGCCAGCAGGGACCCGGGGCCCTATGGCTACACCTTC.

The chain's CDR3 is CASSQTVNTEAFF. As DNA, the CDR3 is TGTGCCAGCAGCCAAACTGTGAACACTGAAGCTTTCTTT. The chain couples TRBV4-2 to TRBJ1-1; D gene unclear. The CDR3 covers 13 residues. Germline V gives CDR1 LGHNA, CDR2 YNFKEQ. V was shortened by 2 bases and J by 0 bases, with 4 bases between the two germline ends.

This sequence joins TRBV7-9 and TRBJ2-2; perhaps TRBD2 as D (5 bases). This CDR3 is 14 amino acids long. Per germline, CDR1 SEHNR and CDR2 FQNEAQ (reference sequence). V was clipped by 1 base and J by 7 bases, with 10 bases between them. CDR3 sequence (DNA): TGTGCCAGCAGCTTAGATCTGAGCGGCGGGGAGCTGTTTTTT. This codes for CASSLDLSGGELFF.

The V gene is TRBV6-6, the J gene TRBJ2-7; the D is unclear. Trimming took off 7 bases at V and 2 bases at J, with 21 bases between the two ends. The length of the CDR3 is 16 residues. Germline V gene lookup returns CDR1 MNHNY and CDR2 SVGAGI (reference sequence). The CDR3 loop is CASTPKAGFTPYEQYF. The CDR3 DNA reads TGTGCCAGCACACCAAAGGCCGGGTTTACCCCCTACGAGCAGTACTTC.

This chain uses TRBV5-6 with TRBJ2-3, with D maybe TRBD1 (5 bases). Trimming pared 6 bases from V and 1 base from J, leaving 24 bases between. Looked up from germline, CDR1 is SGHDT and CDR2 is YYEEEE. This CDR3 spans 18 amino acids. In nucleotides, the CDR3 is TGTGCCAGCAACACCCTTTTAGGCGTGAGGACACGCACAGATACGCAGTATTTT. Its protein is CASNTLLGVRTRTDTQYF.

The rearrangement links TRBV7-2 to TRBJ2-7; the match to TRBD2 covers 13 bases. J lost 5 bases, V lost 5 bases, and 3 bases had no gene match. CDR1 and CDR2 from the germline V gene are SGHTA and FQGNSA. The CDR3 is made up of 14 amino acids. The chain's CDR3 is CASSHGLAGDEQYF. CDR3 bases: TGTGCCAGCAGCCACGGACTAGCGGGAGACGAGCAGTACTTC.

The chain employs TRBV27 and TRBJ2-1; TRBD2 matches 16 bases. The CDR3 has 15 amino acids. Germline loops: CDR1 MNHEY, CDR2 SMNVEV (reference sequence). With 6 bases clipped from V and 9 bases from J, the junction kept 5 bases outside the gene matches. The chain's CDR3 is CASSGTSGRGGEQFF. The CDR3 DNA sequence: TGTGCCAGCAGCGGGACTAGCGGGAGGGGAGGTGAGCAGTTCTTC.

J is TRBJ2-3 and V is TRBV7-2; D possibly corresponds to TRBD1 (6 bases). With 4 bases removed from V and 11 bases from J, the gap between germline ends came to 10 bases. The CDR3 has 11 residues. Per the germline V gene, CDR1 is SGHTA and CDR2 is FQGNSA. CDR3 coding DNA: TGTGCCAGCAGCTCCCGAGGGGGGCAGTATTTT. Encoded protein: CASSSRGGQYF.

The chain employs TRBV5-4 and TRBJ2-7; maybe TRBD1 (7 bases). The germline V and J ends were trimmed by 0 bases and 3 bases, with 16 bases remaining between them. The CDR3 has 16 residues. Germline loops: CDR1 SGHNT, CDR2 YYREEE (reference sequence). The CDR3 protein is CASSLVRSGGGYEQYF. CDR3 nucleotides: TGTGCCAGCAGCTTGGTTAGGTCAGGGGGAGGCTACGAGCAGTACTTC.

The chain carries TRBV2 and TRBJ2-2, with TRBD1 as a possible D gene (6 bases). The CDR3 length is 14 residues. Trimming removed 0 bases at V and 9 bases at J, with 11 bases between. The germline CDR1 and CDR2 sequences are SNHLY and FYNNEI. The CDR3 is CASSEAGGWRELFF. The CDR3 region has the DNA TGTGCCAGCAGTGAAGCAGGGGGATGGCGGGAGCTGTTTTTT.

The sample holds a few counts of this clone. CDR3 nucleotides: TGTGCCAGCAGCCTAGGGCCGGAGACCCAGTACTTC. It encodes CASSLGPETQYF. The V call is TRBV7-9, the J call TRBJ2-5, with D hard to call. Germline-derived CDR1 and CDR2 are SEHNR and FQNEAQ (reference sequence). V was shortened by 5 bases and J by 5 bases, with 9 bases between the two germline ends. This CDR3 is 12 amino acids long.

CDR3 amino acids: CASSFDRRVGQPQHF. CDR3 bases: TGTGCCAGCAGTTTTGATAGGAGGGTAGGGCAGCCCCAGCATTTT. The J gene is TRBJ1-5, the V gene TRBV28; no firm D call. The V end lost 3 bases, the J end lost 7 bases, and 16 bases lay between the germline ends. The CDR3 totals 15 residues. Per the germline V gene, CDR1 is MDHEN and CDR2 is SYDVKM.

The V and J genes are TRBV7-8 and TRBJ2-7; D gene uncertain. This CDR3 region has 13 residues. Germline CDR1 SGHVS, CDR2 FQNEAQ. V lost 1 base to trimming and J lost 7 bases, with 11 bases between them. DNA of the CDR3: TGTGCCAGCAGCTTAGTGCAAGTTGGGGAGCAGTACTTC. This gives the protein CASSLVQVGEQYF. The entire variable domain, with the rest obtained from reference TRBV7-8 and TRBJ2-7, is as follows: GAGVSQSPRYKVAKRGQDVALRCDPISGHVSLFWYQQALGQGPEFLTYFQNEAQLDKSGLPSDRFFAERPEGSVSTLKIQRTQQEDSAVYLCASSLVQVGEQYFGPGTRLTVT.

The chain employs TRBV2 and TRBJ2-3; D ambiguous. The germline gives CDR1 SNHLY, CDR2 FYNNEI. V lost 2 bases and J lost 4, with 4 bases in between. This CDR3 comprises 12 residues. The CDR3 region has the DNA TGTGCCAGCAGTGAACCCCCAGATACGCAGTATTTT. This gives the protein CASSEPPDTQYF.